The 24 T cell receptor beta chains reported below all come from one sample, sequenced in a study of cytomegalovirus exposure and HLA in healthy donors. The PCR employed 60 Vbeta primers together with 13 Jbeta primers. Libraries were prepared by immunoSEQ multiplex PCR; TCRdb keeps only in-frame clonotypes and omits some of them. The data show about 82,000 clones, with approximately 74% seen just once and 6% to 8% held by the top ten. The sequenced material came from PBMCs. These receptors all come from a woman in her forties or fifties in good health and CMV-seropositive.

This chain uses TRBV29-1 with TRBJ2-2; TRBD1 matches 8 bases. CDR1 and CDR2 (germline): SQVTM, ANQGSEA. The J segment lost 1 base and the V segment lost 6 bases, leaving 7 bases of the junction unmatched. This CDR3 contains 15 residues. CDR3 nucleotide sequence: TGCAGCGTGACCGACAGGGGTAGGAACACCGGGGAGCTGTTTTTT. Translation: CSVTDRGRNTGELFF.

A single count supports this clone. V and J are TRBV9 and TRBJ2-3, with 8 bases lining up with TRBD2. The germline V gene encodes CDR1 SGDLS and CDR2 YYNGEE. The CDR3 runs to 16 residues. Losses at the gene ends were 4 bases for V and 4 bases for J; bases not matched to a gene: 11. The CDR3 sequence: CASSPREGGSADTQYF. DNA for the CDR3: TGTGCCAGCAGCCCCCGGGAGGGCGGGAGTGCAGATACGCAGTATTTT. The full variable domain, in which reference TRBV9 and TRBJ2-3 provide the parts outside the CDR3, is DSGVTQTPKHLITATGQRVTLRCSPRSGDLSVYWYQQSLDQGLQFLIQYYNGEERAKGNILERFSAQQFPDLHSELNLSSLELGDSALYFCASSPREGGSADTQYFGPGTRLTVL.

This rearrangement joins TRBV20-1 to TRBJ2-5; 9 positions match TRBD2. V lost 6 bases and J lost 14; bases outside the gene matches: 10. Germline-derived CDR1 and CDR2 are DFQATT and SNEGSKA (reference sequence). The CDR3 runs to 11 residues. The CDR3 loop is CSARTSGLAYF. The CDR3 region has the DNA TGCAGTGCCAGAACCTCGGGACTAGCATACTTC.

The chain is built from TRBV7-6 and TRBJ2-1, with 8 bases that match TRBD2. V was clipped by 0 bases and J by 2 bases; unmatched bases: 3. The CDR3 length is 16 residues. Germline V gives CDR1 SGHVS, CDR2 FNYEAQ. The CDR3 protein is CASSLAGTSPYNEQFF. The CDR3 DNA reads as TGTGCCAGCAGCTTAGCGGGGACTAGTCCCTACAATGAGCAGTTCTTC. The full variable domain, with the rest looked up from reference TRBV7-6 and TRBJ2-1, is GAGVSQSPRYKVTKRGQDVALRCDPISGHVSLYWYRQALGQGPEFLTYFNYEAQQDKSGLPNDRFSAERPEGSISTLTIQRTEQRDSAMYRCASSLAGTSPYNEQFFGPGTRLTVL.

For the CDR3, the DNA is TGTGCCAGCAGTCATAGGGGATCTTATGGCTACACCTTC. It is translated as CASSHRGSYGYTF. The chain joins TRBV6-5 to TRBJ1-2, with D possibly being TRBD1 (5 bases). The CDR3 spans 13 residues. Per germline, CDR1 MNHEY and CDR2 SVGAGI. Trimming stripped 5 bases from V and 5 bases from J, with 12 bases between.

This clone occurred a few times. The chain links TRBV11-2 to TRBJ2-5, with a weak D call TRBD2 (5 bases). The V end was cut by 5 bases, the J end by 1 base, with 17 bases between. The CDR3 sequence is 16 residues long. The germline V gene encodes CDR1 SGHAT and CDR2 FQNNGV. CDR3 sequence reads: CASSPLSASPQETQYF. In DNA form, the CDR3 reads TGTGCCAGCAGCCCCCTTTCGGCTAGCCCCCAAGAGACCCAGTACTTC.

The rearrangement links TRBV30 to TRBJ2-1; the match to TRBD2 covers 7 bases. The CDR3 consists of 15 residues. Looked up from germline, CDR1 is GTSNPN and CDR2 is SVGIG (reference sequence). Germline trimming cut 0 bases from V and 4 bases from J; bases unmatched to any gene: 6. The CDR3 region has the DNA TGTGCCTGGAGTGTAGGCGGGACTACATACAATGAGCAGTTCTTC. Translating gives CAWSVGGTTYNEQFF.

This clone was found a few times. This chain uses TRBV7-6 with TRBJ1-1; 8 bases are a match to TRBD1. V dropped 0 bases and J dropped 6; count of bases not matched to a gene: 6. Per the germline V gene, CDR1 is SGHVS and CDR2 is FNYEAQ. The CDR3 totals 15 residues. The CDR3 DNA reads TGTGCCAGCAGCTTAGCGTCCGGGACAGGCGCTGAAGCTTTCTTT. This encodes CASSLASGTGAEAFF.

The CDR3 nucleotides are TGCAGCGTTGCTACTAGCAACGAGCAGTACTTC. Protein: CSVATSNEQYF. V is TRBV29-1 and J is TRBJ2-7, with TRBD2 as a possible D gene (6 bases). The V gene's germline CDR1 is SQVTM and CDR2 ANQGSEA. Trimming removed 4 bases from V and 5 bases from J, with 9 bases in between. CDR3 length equals 11 residues.

This clone was seen a handful of times. The gene calls are TRBV10-2 and TRBJ1-1; D gene ambiguous. Germline CDR1 WSHSY, CDR2 SAAADI. The CDR3 contains 12 residues. Between the trimmed V and J ends, which lost 5 bases and 5 bases, there was a span of 9 bases. CDR3 loop: CASSWKETEAFF. The DNA of the CDR3 is TGCGCCAGCAGTTGGAAGGAGACTGAAGCTTTCTTT.

The chain employs TRBV18 and TRBJ1-2; D unresolved. The V gene lost 3 bases and the J gene lost 3 bases, with 11 bases spanning the gap. The CDR3 is 14 amino acids. Germline V gene data show CDR1 as KGHSH and CDR2 as LQKENI. The CDR3 nucleotides read TGTGCCAGCTCACCGAGCCCCGGAGACTATGGCTACACCTTC. Its translation: CASSPSPGDYGYTF.

The table lists this clone with a few counts. The chain employs TRBV28 and TRBJ2-5, with D hard to call. V was clipped by 3 bases and J by 4 bases, with 6 bases between them. CDR3 length: 12 amino acids. Looked up from germline, CDR1 is MDHEN and CDR2 is SYDVKM. The CDR3: CASSFERETQYF. CDR3 DNA sequence: TGTGCCAGCAGTTTCGAGCGAGAGACCCAGTACTTC.

The gene calls are TRBV28 and TRBJ2-7; 8 nucleotides align to TRBD1. The CDR3 totals 19 residues. Germline trimming cut 1 base from V and 6 bases from J; bases unmatched to any gene: 20. Germline values: CDR1 MDHEN, CDR2 SYDVKM. DNA for the CDR3: TGTGCCAGCAGTTTATCCAGGTCCCTCAGGACAGGGTACCCGCCCGAGCAGTACTTC. Protein: CASSLSRSLRTGYPPEQYF.

The chain uses TRBV27 and TRBJ1-2; perhaps TRBD1 as D (6 bases). The CDR3 totals 12 residues. The ends were cut back, 11 bases at V and 2 bases at J, with 12 bases in the middle. Germline V gene sequence: CDR1 MNHEY, CDR2 SMNVEV (reference sequence). Written as DNA, the CDR3 is TGTGCCCCCCGCAGGGGCAACTATGGCTACACCTTC. Its translation: CAPRRGNYGYTF.

This chain uses TRBV5-6 with TRBJ2-1, with D perhaps matching TRBD2 (6 bases). CDR1 is SGHDT, CDR2 YYEEEE, per germline. Trimming removed 3 bases from V and 9 bases from J, with 19 bases in between. The CDR3 sequence is 15 residues long. The CDR3 sequence: CASSWLGGRRGEQFF. As DNA, the CDR3 is TGTGCCAGCAGCTGGCTGGGGGGAAGGCGGGGTGAGCAGTTCTTC.

This chain connects TRBV29-1 to TRBJ2-7, with a possible D match to TRBD2 (5 bases). Germline V gene data show CDR1 as SQVTM and CDR2 as ANQGSEA. Trimming pared 7 bases from V and 3 bases from J, leaving 10 bases between. The CDR3 has 11 residues. CDR3 protein: CSAGLDYEQYF. The CDR3 nucleotides are TGCAGCGCTGGACTTGACTACGAGCAGTACTTC.

The chain joins TRBV10-1 to TRBJ2-7; the D gene is possibly TRBD1 (5 bases). Germline CDR1 WNHNN, CDR2 SYGVQD (reference sequence). This CDR3 is built from 15 residues. V shed 2 bases and J shed 5 bases, with 16 bases lying between them. CDR3 residues: CASSEGALTFDEQYF. In DNA, the CDR3 is TGCGCCAGCAGTGAGGGGGCCTTAACTTTCGACGAGCAGTACTTC.

The CDR3 DNA reads as TGCGCCAGCACGTCAAGCTTATTCTACGAGCAGTACTTC. This encodes CASTSSLFYEQYF. V usage is TRBV10-2 and J usage is TRBJ2-7; D unresolved. Germline assignment: CDR1 WSHSY and CDR2 SAAADI. The CDR3 length is 13 residues. V was trimmed by 7 bases and J by 3 bases, leaving 13 bases between them.

The rearrangement joins TRBV21-1 to TRBJ2-6; the table's D call of TRBD1 was not tested on the DNA. TRBV21-1 is classified as a pseudogene. The CDR3 runs 19 residues. CDR3 nucleotide sequence: TGTGCCAGCAGCCCCTGGGTAAAAACAGGGAATACCGGGGCCAACGTCCTGACTTTC. This translates into CASSPWVKTGNTGANVLTF.

This chain links TRBV6-5 with TRBJ2-5; D remains unclear. Trimming removed 6 bases at V and 5 bases at J, with 7 bases between. The CDR3 is 11 residues long. CDR1 is MNHEY and CDR2 is SVGAGI in the germline V gene. The CDR3 DNA sequence: TGTGCCAGCAGAAGAGCGGAGACCCAGTACTTC. Residues: CASRRAETQYF.

This rearrangement joins TRBV27 to TRBJ2-3; 9 bases agree with TRBD2. CDR3 length: 15 amino acids. CDR1 is MNHEY, CDR2 SMNVEV, per germline (reference sequence). Trimming cost V 6 bases and J 2 bases; bases outside gene matches: 6. CDR3: CASSGTSRPTDTQYF. In nucleotides, the CDR3 is TGTGCCAGCAGCGGGACTAGCAGACCCACAGATACGCAGTATTTT.

The chain combines TRBV28 with TRBJ1-4, with D maybe TRBD1 (5 bases). The CDR3 length is 13 residues. The V gene's germline CDR1 is MDHEN and CDR2 SYDVKM. DNA of the CDR3: TGTGCAGCCTCCGGGGGGAGCAATGAAAAACTGTTTTTT. As protein: CAASGGSNEKLFF.

This chain connects TRBV6-6 to TRBJ1-2; a weak D match, TRBD1 (5 bases). The V gene's germline CDR1 is MNHNY and CDR2 SVGAGI (reference sequence). This CDR3 spans 12 amino acids. The germline V and J ends were trimmed by 5 bases and 8 bases, with 12 bases remaining between them. The CDR3 DNA is TGTGCCAGCAGTGACCCAGGGCGCGGCTACACCTTC. Protein sequence: CASSDPGRGYTF.

The chain joins TRBV19 to TRBJ2-2, with D possibly being TRBD1 (5 bases). The CDR3 consists of 15 residues. Trimming removed 2 bases at V and 4 bases at J, with 11 bases between. In germline, CDR1 is LNHDA, CDR2 SQIVND (reference sequence). The CDR3 loop is CASSIILGATGELFF. In DNA form, the CDR3 reads TGTGCCAGTAGTATAATTCTTGGGGCCACCGGGGAGCTGTTTTTT.